The clone carrying this TCR beta chain appeared a few times. Its antigen is still unknown. A much bigger clone sits one base away, suggesting this may be a read error. The second PCR ran about 6 to 12 cycles with a sample-barcoded 5' primer and J-beta primers. TCRdb used MiXCR to reprocess the 5' RACE reads, holding one entry per CDR3 protein. The sample lists around 1.5 million distinct CDR3 sequences; 30% to 40% were seen once. This entry is derived from a study of blood T cells in healthy people across ages. Study conclusions and caveats: Because sorting was not performed, PBMCs prevented conclusive naive versus antigen-experienced comparison.

The germline V gene has CDR1 MDHEN and CDR2 SYDVKM. CDR3 length: 12 residues. The chain combines TRBV28 with TRBJ2-3; D ambiguous. The receptor's source is a woman in her twenties or thirties in good health. Sequencing input: blood. The CDR3 reads CSSSPDSYTQYF. The CDR3 DNA sequence: TGTTCCAGCAGCCCCGACTCTTATACGCAGTATTTT.